This T cell receptor (beta chain) was sequenced in a study of blood T cell repertoires in COVID-19. Study-level information: The study drew acute and convalescent COVID-19 samples from the United States, Italy and Spain.

Participants were aged roughly 18 to 90 years, lived in roughly 23 US areas, and enrolled virtually. The data were produced by immunoSEQ multiplex PCR, yet TCRdb's version contains in-frame clones alone and is incomplete. The sample comprises 310,000 or so clones, around 91% of which are singletons, and 9.5% rests with the top ten. This clonotype was obtained from a woman between 40 and 50 years old who had recovered from COVID-19. Sequences were obtained from PBMCs or T cells enriched from blood (not recorded which).

CDR3: CASSRGTAALGDEKLFF. Here the CDR3 DNA reads TGTGCCAGCAGTCGCGGGACAGCGGCCCTGGGAGACGAAAAACTGTTTTTT. V is TRBV6-6 and J is TRBJ1-4, with 7 bases that match TRBD1. After removal of 5 bases from V and 8 bases from J, the junction contained 17 bases not matched to a gene. Looked up from germline, CDR1 is MNHNY and CDR2 is SVGAGI (reference sequence). The CDR3 is made up of 17 amino acids.